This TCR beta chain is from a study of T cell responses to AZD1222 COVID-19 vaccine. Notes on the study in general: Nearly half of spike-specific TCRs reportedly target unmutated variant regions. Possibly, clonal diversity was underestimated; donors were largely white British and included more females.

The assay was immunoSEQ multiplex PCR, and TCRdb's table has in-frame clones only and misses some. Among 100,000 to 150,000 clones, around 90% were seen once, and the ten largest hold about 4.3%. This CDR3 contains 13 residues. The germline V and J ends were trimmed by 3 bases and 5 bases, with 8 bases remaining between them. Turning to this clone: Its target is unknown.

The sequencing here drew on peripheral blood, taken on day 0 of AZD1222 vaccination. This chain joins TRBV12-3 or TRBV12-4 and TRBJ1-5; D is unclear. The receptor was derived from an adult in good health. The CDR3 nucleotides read TGTGCCAGCAGTTTGACCGCGGATCAGCCCCAGCATTTT. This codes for CASSLTADQPQHF.